This T cell receptor beta chain was obtained from a study of tumor-infiltrating lymphocytes in oesophageal squamous cell carcinoma. A single record per CDR3 protein comes from TCRdb applying MiXCR to the PCR reads. This table holds 14,000 or so distinct CDR3 sequences, approximately 50% found once. Unmatched junction bases numbered 12, after V lost 1 base and J lost 6 bases. The CDR3 extends over 17 amino acids. The V gene's germline CDR1 is KGHSH and CDR2 LQKENI. V and J are TRBV18 and TRBJ2-7; 10 positions match TRBD1. The receptor was isolated from a male donor with esophageal squamous cell carcinoma. The material sequenced was esophageal tumor tissue. The CDR3 nucleotides read TGTGCCAGCTCACCACTATCCGGACAGGGGGGTTTTAGCGAGCAGTACTTC. Translation: CASSPLSGQGGFSEQYF.